One and the same sample provided the 29 T cell receptor beta chains below, sequenced in a study of T cell repertoires in cytomegalovirus infection. TCRdb re-called the reads with MiXCR, one entry per CDR3 protein. The sample records about 230,000 distinct CDR3 sequences, 6.5% being singletons. The material sequenced was PBMCs. These receptors were collected from a human donor in good health (CMV status not recorded). Some clones in this sample may be carry-over from other donors' samples.

This clonotype was counted many times. The gene calls are TRBV7-2 and TRBJ2-6; no clear D gene. Trimming stripped 5 bases from V and 0 bases from J, with 14 bases between. The CDR3 consists of 17 residues. CDR1 and CDR2 (germline): SGHTA, FQGNSA. CDR3 residues: CASSHQSSTSGANVLTF. CDR3 sequence (DNA): TGTGCCAGCAGCCACCAGTCCTCAACCTCTGGGGCCAACGTCCTGACTTTC.

This chain connects TRBV19 to TRBJ2-2, with D perhaps matching TRBD2 (7 bases). V was pared by 5 bases and J by 6 bases, with 22 bases between. The CDR3 totals 17 residues. Germline CDR1 is LNHDA and CDR2 is SQIVND (reference sequence). The CDR3 DNA reads as TGTGCCAGTAGTTTCCTCCGGGGGGCCGGACACGCCGGGGAGCTGTTTTTT. Translating it yields CASSFLRGAGHAGELFF.

This clonotype occurred many times. The CDR3 sequence: CASGPSSSYEQYF. CDR3 DNA sequence: TGTGCCTCCGGCCCATCCTCCTCCTACGAGCAGTACTTC. The V gene is TRBV7-6, the J gene TRBJ2-7; D gene uncertain. The CDR3 length is 13 residues. Deletions cut 11 bases from V and 0 bases from J, with 14 bases between. The V gene's germline CDR1 is SGHVS and CDR2 FNYEAQ.

In this sample, this clonotype turned up many times. V and J are TRBV27 and TRBJ1-3, with D possibly matching TRBD1 (5 bases). Germline values: CDR1 MNHEY, CDR2 SMNVEV (reference sequence). V gave up 2 bases and J gave up 8 bases, with 16 bases separating them. The CDR3 runs to 15 residues. The DNA for the CDR3 is TGTGCCAGCAGTTTAGCAGGGCCTGGGAGGGACACCATATATTTT. Protein sequence: CASSLAGPGRDTIYF.

This clonotype has a count of ten or more. V is TRBV19 and J is TRBJ2-1; 7 positions agree with TRBD1. The CDR3 extends over 16 amino acids. V gave up 2 bases and J gave up 4 bases; unmatched junction bases: 8. The germline V gene encodes CDR1 LNHDA and CDR2 SQIVND (reference sequence). As DNA, the CDR3 is TGTGCCAGTAGTATAATTGGGACAGCCTTATACAATGAGCAGTTCTTC. Its protein product is CASSIIGTALYNEQFF.

This clonotype was seen repeatedly, ten times or more. The chain uses TRBV20-1 and TRBJ1-2, with a possible D match to TRBD1 (5 bases). With 0 bases removed from V and 6 bases from J, the gap between germline ends came to 11 bases. This CDR3 is 13 amino acids long. The germline V gene has CDR1 DFQATT and CDR2 SNEGSKA (reference sequence). The CDR3 region has the DNA TGCAGTGCTAGAGACCGGGACGGACATGGCTACACCTTC. It encodes CSARDRDGHGYTF.

This clonotype has a count of ten or more. The chain links TRBV29-1 to TRBJ1-4, with TRBD1 matching 7 bases. CDR3 length: 15 residues. V trimming: 0 bases; J trimming: 7 bases; junction bases outside the gene matches: 8. CDR1 and CDR2 (germline): SQVTM, ANQGSEA. CDR3 sequence reads: CSVEDLRGPGEKLFF. The CDR3 coding sequence is TGCAGCGTTGAAGATCTTAGGGGGCCGGGTGAAAAACTGTTTTTT.

This clonotype was counted at least ten times. This chain joins TRBV28 and TRBJ1-1; maybe TRBD1 (5 bases). The CDR3 has 17 residues. Trimming left V 2 bases short and J 4 bases short, with 20 bases between. Germline-derived CDR1 and CDR2 are MDHEN and SYDVKM. The CDR3 spells CASSLHGAVSITTEAFF. Here the CDR3 DNA reads TGTGCCAGCAGTTTACATGGGGCAGTTTCTATCACCACTGAAGCTTTCTTT.

This clonotype was recorded many times. The J gene is TRBJ2-1, the V gene TRBV7-9; maybe TRBD2 (6 bases). The V gene lost 5 bases and the J gene lost 4 bases, with 15 bases spanning the gap. The CDR3 has 15 amino acids. CDR1 is SEHNR and CDR2 is FQNEAQ in the germline V gene (reference sequence). The CDR3 nucleotides read TGTGCCAGCAGCCCAAGCTCCCGGGGGTACAATGAGCAGTTCTTC. Its translation is CASSPSSRGYNEQFF. The variable domain in full, completed from reference TRBV7-9 and TRBJ2-1, reads DTGVSQNPRHKITKRGQNVTFRCDPISEHNRLYWYRQTLGQGPEFLTYFQNEAQLEKSRLLSDRFSAERPKGSFSTLEIQRTEQGDSAMYLCASSPSSRGYNEQFFGPGTRLTVL.

This clonotype was observed many times. The chain uses TRBV7-9 and TRBJ1-1; D possibly corresponds to TRBD1 (6 bases). The germline gives CDR1 SEHNR, CDR2 FQNEAQ (reference sequence). The CDR3 contains 11 residues. Deletions cut 3 bases from V and 8 bases from J, with 7 bases between. CDR3 sequence (DNA): TGTGCCAGCAGCTTCGGGACAGAAGCTTTCTTT. Protein product: CASSFGTEAFF.

The chain has TRBV2 and TRBJ1-1; possible D gene TRBD1, 5 bases. Germline-derived CDR1 and CDR2 are SNHLY and FYNNEI. V lost 6 bases, J lost 7 bases, and 15 bases lay in between. The CDR3 has 13 amino acids. As DNA, the CDR3 is TGTGCCAGCAGAAATACAGGCTTCTATGAAGCTTTCTTT. It yields the protein CASRNTGFYEAFF. The entire variable domain, with the rest obtained from reference TRBV2 and TRBJ1-1, is as follows: EPEVTQTPSHQVTQMGQEVILRCVPISNHLYFYWYRQILGQKVEFLVSFYNNEISEKSEIFDDQFSVERPDGSNFTLKIRSTKLEDSAMYFCASRNTGFYEAFFGQGTRLTVV.

This clonotype was observed at least ten times. The chain recombines TRBV6-2 or TRBV6-3 with TRBJ1-5, with TRBD1 matching over 8 bases. After removal of 6 bases from V and 6 bases from J, the junction contained 10 bases not matched to a gene. The germline V gene has CDR1 MNHEY and CDR2 SVGEGT. The CDR3 loop spans 15 amino acids. In DNA, the CDR3 is TGTGCCAGCAGGGAAATGACAGGGGATAGTCAGCCCCAGCATTTT. This codes for CASREMTGDSQPQHF.

The chain recombines TRBV28 with TRBJ1-5; TRBD1 aligns across 7 bases. Germline CDR1 MDHEN, CDR2 SYDVKM. The CDR3 runs to 12 residues. V gave up 8 bases and J gave up 4 bases; unmatched junction bases: 2. CDR3: CASQGGNQPQHF. As DNA, the CDR3 is TGTGCCAGCCAGGGGGGAAATCAGCCCCAGCATTTT.

This CDR3 is CASSLQLYGYTF. CDR3 coding DNA: TGTGCCAGCAGTTTACAGCTTTATGGCTACACCTTC. V and J are TRBV28 and TRBJ1-2; D gene unclear. Looked up from germline, CDR1 is MDHEN and CDR2 is SYDVKM. The V end lost 2 bases, the J end lost 5 bases, and 6 bases lay between the germline ends. The CDR3 sequence is 12 residues long.

This clonotype has ten or more counts. The chain joins TRBV2 to TRBJ1-3, with D hard to call. Germline V gives CDR1 SNHLY, CDR2 FYNNEI. V shed 9 bases and J shed 0 bases, with 12 bases lying between them. The CDR3 runs 14 residues. The CDR3 here is CASETQLSGNTIYF. In nucleotides, the CDR3 is TGTGCCAGTGAGACGCAGCTCTCTGGAAACACCATATATTTT.

This clonotype was seen only a few times. The chain uses TRBV19 and TRBJ1-2; 7 bases line up with TRBD1. Trimming at V came to 3 bases and at J to 6 bases, leaving 10 bases not matched to a gene. The CDR3 totals 15 residues. CDR1 LNHDA and CDR2 SQIVND come from the germline V gene (reference sequence). This CDR3 reads CASSMTLARGNGYTF. The CDR3 nucleotides are TGTGCCAGTAGTATGACCCTGGCCAGGGGGAATGGCTACACCTTC.

This clonotype was recorded many times. This chain's CDR3 is CASSPGGFTEAFF. In DNA form, the CDR3 reads TGTGCCAGCAGCCCGGGGGGTTTCACTGAAGCTTTCTTT. The rearrangement links TRBV7-6 to TRBJ1-1; D possibly corresponds to TRBD1 (5 bases). Trimming removed 5 bases from V and 4 bases from J, with 11 bases in between. Germline V gene lookup returns CDR1 SGHVS and CDR2 FNYEAQ. The CDR3 totals 13 residues.

This clonotype appeared a few times. The genes are TRBV4-1 and TRBJ2-5, with 7 bases that match TRBD2. V was clipped by 4 bases and J by 2 bases; unmatched bases: 1. Germline V gene sequence: CDR1 MGHRA, CDR2 YSYEKL. The CDR3 length is 13 residues. CDR3 region: CASSPAGQETQYF. The CDR3 coding sequence is TGCGCCAGCAGCCCAGCGGGGCAAGAGACCCAGTACTTC.

This clonotype showed up many times. The chain is built from TRBV7-2 and TRBJ1-5; D is undetermined. CDR1 SGHTA and CDR2 FQGNSA come from the germline V gene. V was pared by 4 bases and J by 3 bases, with 19 bases between. CDR3 length: 17 amino acids. This CDR3 reads CASSYSSTLGYNQPQHF. The CDR3, as DNA: TGTGCCAGCAGCTACTCTTCGACGTTAGGATACAATCAGCCCCAGCATTTT.

At least ten counts were recorded for this clonotype. The V gene is TRBV7-9, the J gene TRBJ1-1; D perhaps matches TRBD1 (5 bases). Germline CDR1 reads SEHNR; CDR2 reads FQNEAQ (reference sequence). The CDR3 is made up of 15 amino acids. Trimming left V 0 bases short and J 2 bases short, with 10 bases between. CDR3 amino acids: CASSLASGLNTEAFF. For the CDR3, the DNA is TGTGCCAGCAGCTTAGCCTCAGGGCTTAACACTGAAGCTTTCTTT.

Many counts were recorded for this clonotype. This chain joins TRBV3-1 and TRBJ2-5; 13 nucleotides match TRBD2. The V gene's germline CDR1 is LGHDT and CDR2 YNNKEL (reference sequence). V was pared by 0 bases and J by 5 bases, with 6 bases of the junction left unmatched. The CDR3 contains 17 residues. Written as DNA, the CDR3 is TGTGCCAGCAGCCAAGATTGGACTAGCGGGGGTCAGGAGACCCAGTACTTC. Encoded protein: CASSQDWTSGGQETQYF.

This clonotype has ten or more counts. The V and J genes are TRBV28 and TRBJ1-5, with D unclear. V was shortened by 5 bases and J by 3 bases, with 8 bases between the two germline ends. Per the germline V gene, CDR1 is MDHEN and CDR2 is SYDVKM. There are 13 residues in the CDR3. CDR3 amino acids: CASSRDANQPQHF. The CDR3 region has the DNA TGTGCCAGCAGTCGGGATGCCAATCAGCCCCAGCATTTT.

This clonotype occurred many times. The rearrangement joins TRBV29-1 to TRBJ1-1, with unresolved D. Trimming removed 7 bases at V and 4 bases at J, with 13 bases between. This CDR3 region has 12 residues. Germline V gives CDR1 SQVTM, CDR2 ANQGSEA. Here the CDR3 DNA reads TGCAGCGGCGGAAGGGAGGGCACTGAAGCTTTCTTT. It codes for CSGGREGTEAFF. The whole variable domain, filled in from reference TRBV29-1 and TRBJ1-1, reads SAVISQKPSRDICQRGTSLTIQCQVDSQVTMMFWYRQQPGQSLTLIATANQGSEATYESGFVIDKFPISRPNLTFSTLTVSNMSPEDSSIYLCSGGREGTEAFFGQGTRLTVV.

This clonotype has more than one count but fewer than ten. The rearrangement links TRBV24-1 to TRBJ1-5; TRBD1 might be the D (5 bases). The CDR3 loop spans 14 amino acids. V was shortened by 4 bases and J by 6 bases, with 12 bases between the two germline ends. Germline V lookup: CDR1 KGHDR, CDR2 SFDVKD. As DNA, the CDR3 is TGTGCCACCAGTGACGGGGGTATAAGTCAGCCCCAGCATTTT. Translation gives CATSDGGISQPQHF.

Ten or more counts support this clonotype. The V gene is TRBV20-1, the J gene TRBJ2-7; 8 bases line up with TRBD1. This CDR3 is built from 12 residues. Germline V gives CDR1 DFQATT, CDR2 SNEGSKA (reference sequence). Trimming took 6 bases from V and 5 from J; bases not matched to a gene: 6. The CDR3 DNA reads as TGCAGTGCAACGGACAGGGAAGACGAGCAGTACTTC. The encoded protein is CSATDREDEQYF.

The gene calls are TRBV7-4 and TRBJ2-3; D tentatively reads TRBD1 or TRBD2 (6 bases each). This CDR3 spans 14 amino acids. Germline assignment: CDR1 SGHVT and CDR2 SQSDAQ. Trimming pared 6 bases from V and 5 bases from J, leaving 15 bases between. The CDR3 is CASSSQEGGDTQYF. CDR3 nucleotides: TGTGCCAGCAGTTCGCAGGAGGGGGGAGATACGCAGTATTTT.

This clonotype appeared many times. The J gene is TRBJ1-6, the V gene TRBV20-1; possible D gene TRBD1, 6 bases. Germline V CDR1 and CDR2: DFQATT, SNEGSKA (reference sequence). This CDR3 spans 13 amino acids. Trimming pared 5 bases from V and 5 bases from J, leaving 10 bases between. The CDR3 spells CSARGADNSPLHF. The DNA of the CDR3 is TGCAGTGCTCGGGGGGCGGATAATTCACCCCTCCACTTT.

This clonotype has at least ten counts. The genes are TRBV12-3 or TRBV12-4 and TRBJ2-3; D ambiguous. Deletions cut 6 bases from V and 2 bases from J, with 6 bases between. The CDR3 has 12 amino acids. In DNA, the CDR3 is TGTGCCAGCAGCCACCTCACAGATACGCAGTATTTT. Translating it yields CASSHLTDTQYF.

This clonotype was seen repeatedly, ten times or more. The chain links TRBV7-6 to TRBJ1-5, with D possibly matching TRBD1 (5 bases). Germline loops: CDR1 SGHVS, CDR2 FNYEAQ. There are 15 residues in the CDR3. Trimming removed 5 bases from V and 2 bases from J, with 13 bases in between. In DNA, the CDR3 is TGTGCCAGCAGCCCACAGGCCTTGGGCAATCAGCCCCAGCATTTT. Its translation is CASSPQALGNQPQHF.